This entry lists 15 T cell receptor beta chains sequenced from one sample in a study of control samples from healthy donors and cancer patients. Clones were sequenced by immunoSEQ multiplex PCR, and TCRdb holds only the in-frame ones, with some missing. The sample gives around 170,000 clones, approximately 90% of which show up once; less than 0.75% is in the top ten. Material: blood. All receptors come from a woman aged 25 to 39 in good health.

The chain joins TRBV7-3 to TRBJ2-3; D is possibly TRBD1 or TRBD2 (5 bases each). Germline V gives CDR1 SGHTA, CDR2 FQGTGA. CDR3 size: 14 residues. The V end was cut by 3 bases, the J end by 3 bases, with 10 bases between. CDR3 amino acids: CASSFLGVTDTQYF. The CDR3 region has the DNA TGTGCCAGCAGCTTCTTGGGGGTTACAGATACGCAGTATTTT.

The rearrangement links TRBV18 to TRBJ1-3; tentatively, D is TRBD1 (6 bases). The CDR3 length is 14 residues. Germline V CDR1 and CDR2: KGHSH, LQKENI. Trimming removed 1 base at V and 2 bases at J, with 6 bases between. CDR3 loop: CASSPRDTGNTIYF. DNA for the CDR3: TGTGCCAGCTCACCACGGGACACTGGAAACACCATATATTTT.

This clone has just a few counts. The V and J genes are TRBV7-9 and TRBJ2-5; 10 bases are a match to TRBD1. With 5 bases clipped from V and 5 bases from J, the junction kept 8 bases outside the gene matches. This CDR3 has 15 amino acids. Per germline, CDR1 SEHNR and CDR2 FQNEAQ (reference sequence). CDR3 nucleotides: TGTGCCAGCAGCATAACGACAGGGGGCTGGGAGACCCAGTACTTC. It yields the protein CASSITTGGWETQYF.

The chain carries TRBV5-4 and TRBJ2-7; TRBD1 agrees at 9 bases. The CDR3 has 15 residues. Per germline, CDR1 SGHNT and CDR2 YYREEE (reference sequence). The V and J ends lost 0 bases and 4 bases, in that order; junction bases with no gene match: 5. CDR3 in amino acids: CASSLAGTGKYEQYF. CDR3 bases: TGTGCCAGCAGCTTGGCCGGGACAGGGAAGTACGAGCAGTACTTC.

The chain uses TRBV5-6 and TRBJ2-7, with TRBD1 matching 12 bases. CDR1 and CDR2 (germline): SGHDT, YYEEEE. This CDR3 spans 14 amino acids. Trimming took 4 bases from V and 5 from J; bases not matched to a gene: 4. The CDR3 DNA reads as TGTGCCAGCAGCCGAGGGACAGGGGGCAACGAGCAGTACTTC. The encoded protein is CASSRGTGGNEQYF.

This chain links TRBV4-2 with TRBJ1-1; D gene unclear. Deletions cut 1 base from V and 1 base from J, with 10 bases between. The germline CDR1 and CDR2 sequences are LGHNA and YNFKEQ. This CDR3 has 15 amino acids. The CDR3, as DNA: TGTGCCAGCAGCCAAGCCAGCAGAGGGAACACTGAAGCTTTCTTT. Translation gives CASSQASRGNTEAFF.

This chain uses TRBV6-4 with TRBJ2-5; no definite D call. With 6 bases removed from V and 5 bases from J, the gap between germline ends came to 13 bases. The germline V gene encodes CDR1 MRHNA and CDR2 SNTAGT. The CDR3 runs 13 residues. The CDR3 coding sequence is TGTGCCAGCAGCTACTTATTGGGGGAGACCCAGTACTTC. Its translation is CASSYLLGETQYF.

V usage is TRBV30 and J usage is TRBJ2-7; no reliable D call. V dropped 3 bases and J dropped 4 bases, with 19 bases sitting between them. Germline V gives CDR1 GTSNPN, CDR2 SVGIG (reference sequence). The CDR3 contains 15 residues. CDR3 loop: CAWRARSTRPYEQYF. The CDR3 DNA reads as TGTGCCTGGAGAGCGCGGTCCACCCGGCCTTACGAGCAGTACTTC.

The genes are TRBV24-1 and TRBJ2-1; D possibly matches TRBD1 or TRBD2 (5 bases each). V lost 9 bases and J 7 bases, leaving 15 bases between the germline ends. Germline CDR1 is KGHDR and CDR2 is SFDVKD. The CDR3 consists of 13 residues. CDR3 residues: CATASGPQNEQFF. In DNA, the CDR3 is TGTGCCACCGCATCGGGACCCCAAAATGAGCAGTTCTTC.

The rearrangement joins TRBV6-5 to TRBJ2-1, with 10 bases identical to TRBD2. V gave up 1 base and J gave up 7 bases; unmatched junction bases: 7. The CDR3 is made up of 16 amino acids. Per the germline V gene, CDR1 is MNHEY and CDR2 is SVGAGI. CDR3 region: CASSYFSSGRGNEQFF. For the CDR3, the DNA is TGTGCCAGCAGTTACTTTTCTAGCGGGAGAGGTAATGAGCAGTTCTTC.

This chain links TRBV7-9 with TRBJ2-2; weak D call: TRBD2 (6 bases). Germline values: CDR1 SEHNR, CDR2 FQNEAQ (reference sequence). The CDR3 has 14 amino acids. V lost 5 bases and J lost 7, with 14 bases in between. CDR3 sequence: CASSPGRDGGELFF. CDR3 sequence (DNA): TGTGCCAGCAGCCCCGGGCGGGATGGCGGGGAGCTGTTTTTT.

The chain combines TRBV2 with TRBJ2-7; 9 nucleotides line up with TRBD1. CDR3 length equals 14 residues. Trimming took 3 bases from V and 4 from J; bases not matched to a gene: 4. Germline values: CDR1 SNHLY, CDR2 FYNNEI. The CDR3 sequence is CASSELGQGYEQYF. The DNA of the CDR3 is TGTGCCAGCAGTGAGCTGGGACAGGGATACGAGCAGTACTTC.

The table lists this clone with a count of one. The DNA for the CDR3 is TGCGCCAGCAGCTTGGGGGGACAGGGAACAGATACGCAGTATTTT. It specifies CASSLGGQGTDTQYF. The V and J genes are TRBV5-1 and TRBJ2-3, with 9 positions matching TRBD1. The CDR3 has 15 amino acids. V shed 0 bases, J shed 3 bases, and the junction held 2 bases outside the gene matches. Looked up from germline, CDR1 is SGHRS and CDR2 is YFSETQ.

The CDR3 nucleotides read TGTGCCAGCAGCTTATTAATGGGCTCCTACAATGAGCAGTTCTTC. Translation gives CASSLLMGSYNEQFF. The genes are TRBV7-2 and TRBJ2-1; no clear D gene. Germline CDR1 and CDR2: SGHTA and FQGNSA. Trimming took off 2 bases at V and 0 bases at J, with 8 bases between the two ends. The CDR3 is 15 amino acids.

This clone has just one count. The CDR3 spells CASSTIQRNYGYTF. DNA of the CDR3: TGTGCCAGCAGCACCATACAGCGGAACTATGGCTACACCTTC. The gene calls are TRBV11-2 and TRBJ1-2; D unresolved. The CDR3 sequence is 14 residues long. Germline V gene lookup returns CDR1 SGHAT and CDR2 FQNNGV. The V end was cut by 5 bases, the J end by 2 bases, with 12 bases between.